This TCR beta chain comes out of a study of T cell repertoires in cytomegalovirus infection. The wider study: Matching HLA type and CMV infection were both indicated by public TCR beta signatures.

Turning to this clonotype: Its antigen is as yet unknown.

Findings and limits, study-wide: Ex vivo, HLA-C-restricted CMV-specific TCR beta clonotypes prevailed over the rest of the response.

TCRdb processed the reads anew with MiXCR; each CDR3 protein has one entry. Of about 830,000 distinct CDR3 sequences listed, approximately 29% are singletons. The receptor was isolated from a human donor in good health (CMV status not recorded). Some clones in this sample may be carry-over from other donors' samples. This specimen consisted of cultured CD8+ T cells from PBMCs, obtained from culture after CMV antigen stimulation.

CDR3 region: CAIWASDLSTDTQYF. CDR3 DNA sequence: TGTGCCATCTGGGCCTCCGATCTTAGCACAGATACGCAGTATTTT. This chain links TRBV10-3 with TRBJ2-3; D remains ambiguous. Between the trimmed V and J ends, which lost 8 bases and 0 bases, there was a span of 15 bases. Per germline, CDR1 ENHRY and CDR2 SYGVKD. The CDR3 consists of 15 residues.